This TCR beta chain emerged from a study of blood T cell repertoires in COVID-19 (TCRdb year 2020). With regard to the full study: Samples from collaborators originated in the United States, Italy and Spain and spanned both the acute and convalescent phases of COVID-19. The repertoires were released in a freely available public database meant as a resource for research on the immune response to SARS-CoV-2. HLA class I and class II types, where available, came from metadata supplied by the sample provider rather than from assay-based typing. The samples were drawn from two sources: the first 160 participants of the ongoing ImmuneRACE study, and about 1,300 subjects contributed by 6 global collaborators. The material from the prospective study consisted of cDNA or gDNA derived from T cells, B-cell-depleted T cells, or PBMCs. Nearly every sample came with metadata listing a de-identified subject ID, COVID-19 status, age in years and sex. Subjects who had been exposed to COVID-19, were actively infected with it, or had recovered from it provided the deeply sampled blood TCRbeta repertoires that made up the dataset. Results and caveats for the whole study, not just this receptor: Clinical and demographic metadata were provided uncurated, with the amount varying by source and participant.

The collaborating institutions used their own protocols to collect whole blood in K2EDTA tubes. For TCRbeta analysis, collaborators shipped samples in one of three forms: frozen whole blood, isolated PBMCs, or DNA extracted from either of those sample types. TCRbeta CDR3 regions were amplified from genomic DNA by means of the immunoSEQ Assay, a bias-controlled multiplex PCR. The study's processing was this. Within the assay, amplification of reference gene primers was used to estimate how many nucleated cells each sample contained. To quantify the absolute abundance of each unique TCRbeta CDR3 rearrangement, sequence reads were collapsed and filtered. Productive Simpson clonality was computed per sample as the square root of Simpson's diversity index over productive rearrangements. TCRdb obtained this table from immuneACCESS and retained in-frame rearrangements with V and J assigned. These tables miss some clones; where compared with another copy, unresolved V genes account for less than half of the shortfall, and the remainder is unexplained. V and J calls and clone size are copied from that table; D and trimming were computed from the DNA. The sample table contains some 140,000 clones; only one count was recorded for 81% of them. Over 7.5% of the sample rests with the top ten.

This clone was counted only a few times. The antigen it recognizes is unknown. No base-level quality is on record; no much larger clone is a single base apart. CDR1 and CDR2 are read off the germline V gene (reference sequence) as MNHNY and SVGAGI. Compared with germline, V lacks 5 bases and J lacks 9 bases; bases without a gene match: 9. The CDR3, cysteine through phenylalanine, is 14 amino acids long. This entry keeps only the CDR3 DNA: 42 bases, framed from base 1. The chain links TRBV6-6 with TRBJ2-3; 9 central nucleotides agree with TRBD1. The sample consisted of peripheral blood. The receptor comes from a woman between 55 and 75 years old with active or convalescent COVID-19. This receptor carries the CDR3 CASSGQGTPPTQYF. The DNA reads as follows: TGTGCCAGCAGTGGACAGGGGACGCCCCCCACGCAGTATTTT.